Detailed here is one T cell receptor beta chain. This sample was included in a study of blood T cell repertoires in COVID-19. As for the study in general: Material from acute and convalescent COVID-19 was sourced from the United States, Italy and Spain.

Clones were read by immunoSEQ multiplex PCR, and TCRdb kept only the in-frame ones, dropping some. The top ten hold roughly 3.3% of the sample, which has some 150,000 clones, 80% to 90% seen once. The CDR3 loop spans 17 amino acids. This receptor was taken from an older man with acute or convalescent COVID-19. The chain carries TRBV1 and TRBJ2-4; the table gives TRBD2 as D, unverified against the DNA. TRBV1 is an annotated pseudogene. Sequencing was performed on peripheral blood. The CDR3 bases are TGCACCAGCAGCCAGGTTCTAGCGGGATCGACCAAAAACATTCAGTACTTC. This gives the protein CTSSQVLAGSTKNIQYF.